The clone carrying this T cell receptor beta chain was counted ten times or more. These data originate in a study of Graves' ophthalmopathy and Graves' hyperthyroidism. The V and J ends lost 6 bases and 4 bases respectively, with 12 bases between them. The germline CDR1 and CDR2 sequences are MNHNS and SASEGT. The CDR3 is 13 residues long. Amplification of the TCR beta CDR3 regions used RNA transcripts (as template). A first-round RT-PCR used HTBI primers, followed by a second-round multiplex PCR. MiXCR was run by TCRdb on the multiplex PCR reads, yielding one entry per CDR3 protein. Found here are fewer than 650,000 distinct CDR3 sequences, over 20% of them singletons; the top ten hold roughly 6.9%.

The chain links TRBV6-1 to TRBJ1-2, with D unclear. This TCR derives from a woman aged 18-30 years with stable Graves' hyperthyroidism. Some clones in this sample may be carry-over from other donors' samples. The sample consisted of peripheral blood. CDR3 sequence reads: CASRADTIYGYTF. The CDR3 nucleotides are TGTGCCAGCAGAGCTGACACGATCTATGGCTACACCTTC.